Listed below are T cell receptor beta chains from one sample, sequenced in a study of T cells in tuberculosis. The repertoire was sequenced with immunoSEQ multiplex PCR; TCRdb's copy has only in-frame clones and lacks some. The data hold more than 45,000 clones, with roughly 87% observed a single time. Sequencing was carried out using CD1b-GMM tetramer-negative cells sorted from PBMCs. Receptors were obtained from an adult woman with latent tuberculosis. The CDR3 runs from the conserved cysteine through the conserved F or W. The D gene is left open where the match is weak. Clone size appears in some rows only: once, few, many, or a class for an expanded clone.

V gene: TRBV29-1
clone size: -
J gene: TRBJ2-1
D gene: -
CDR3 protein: CSVEDFPLKLAASGNEQFF
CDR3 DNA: TGCAGCGTTGAAGATTTTCCGCTAAAGTTGGCAGCCTCGGGAAATGAGCAGTTCTTC

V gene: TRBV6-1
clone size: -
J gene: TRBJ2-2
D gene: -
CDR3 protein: CASMWPMTGELFF
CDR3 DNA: TGTGCCAGCATGTGGCCAATGACCGGGGAGCTGTTTTTT

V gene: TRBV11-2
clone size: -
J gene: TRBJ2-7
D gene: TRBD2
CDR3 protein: CATHSGHGGLAF
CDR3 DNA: TGTGCCACCCACTCCGGCCACGGGGGACTAGCTTTC

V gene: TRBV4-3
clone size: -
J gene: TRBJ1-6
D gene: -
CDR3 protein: CASSQDWGQAAGSPLHF
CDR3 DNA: TGCGCCAGCAGCCAAGATTGGGGGCAGGCCGCGGGTTCACCCCTCCACTTT

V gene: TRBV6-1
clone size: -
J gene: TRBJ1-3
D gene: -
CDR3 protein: CASSEREFGNTIYF
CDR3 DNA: TGTGCCAGCAGTGAACGGGAGTTCGGAAACACCATATATTTT

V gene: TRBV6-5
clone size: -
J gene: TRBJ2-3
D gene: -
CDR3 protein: CASSYSLARDTQYF
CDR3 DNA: TGTGCCAGCAGTTACTCGTTAGCTCGAGATACGCAGTATTTT

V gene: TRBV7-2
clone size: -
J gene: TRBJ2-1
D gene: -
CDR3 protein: CASSLEQFVEQFF
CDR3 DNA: TGTGCCAGCAGCTTAGAACAGTTTGTTGAGCAGTTCTTC

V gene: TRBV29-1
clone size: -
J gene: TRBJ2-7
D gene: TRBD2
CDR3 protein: CSAVSGGFYEQYF
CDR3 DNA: TGCAGCGCCGTTAGCGGGGGGTTCTACGAGCAGTACTTC

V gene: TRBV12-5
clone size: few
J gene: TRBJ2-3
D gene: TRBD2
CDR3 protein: CASGPRTSDTDTQYF
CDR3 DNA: TGTGCTAGTGGTCCCCGGACTAGCGACACAGATACGCAGTATTTT

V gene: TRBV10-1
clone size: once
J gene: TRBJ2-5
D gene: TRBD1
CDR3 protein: CASSEDGGTGSGETQYF
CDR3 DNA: TGCGCCAGCAGTGAAGACGGCGGGACAGGGTCTGGAGAGACCCAGTACTTC

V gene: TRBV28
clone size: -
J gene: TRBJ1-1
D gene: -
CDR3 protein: CASRANTEAFF
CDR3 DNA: TGTGCCAGCAGGGCGAACACTGAAGCTTTCTTT

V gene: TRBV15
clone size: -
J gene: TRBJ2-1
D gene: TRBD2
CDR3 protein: CATSSPGLARSSYNEQFF
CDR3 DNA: TGTGCCACCAGCAGCCCCGGACTAGCGCGAAGCTCCTACAATGAGCAGTTCTTC

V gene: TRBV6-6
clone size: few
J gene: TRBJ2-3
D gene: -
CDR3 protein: CASSRASGTDTQYF
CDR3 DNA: TGTGCCAGCAGTCGGGCTAGCGGCACAGATACGCAGTATTTT

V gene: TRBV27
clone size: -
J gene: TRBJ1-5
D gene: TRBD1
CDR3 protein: CASSMDRVSNQPQHF
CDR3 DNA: TGTGCCAGCAGTATGGACAGGGTTAGCAATCAGCCCCAGCATTTT

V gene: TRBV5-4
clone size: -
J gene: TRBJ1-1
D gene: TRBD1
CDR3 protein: CASSGGTGEAFF
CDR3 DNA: TGTGCCAGCAGCGGAGGGACAGGTGAAGCTTTCTTT

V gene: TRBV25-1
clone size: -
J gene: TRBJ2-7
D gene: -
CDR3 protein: CASSDRGTPSYEQYF
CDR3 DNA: TGTGCCAGCAGTGATCGAGGGACACCCTCCTACGAGCAGTACTTC

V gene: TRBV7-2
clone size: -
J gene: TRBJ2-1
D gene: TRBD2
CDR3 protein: CASRGLAGGPRFF
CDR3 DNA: TGTGCCAGCAGGGGGCTAGCGGGAGGGCCCAGATTCTTC

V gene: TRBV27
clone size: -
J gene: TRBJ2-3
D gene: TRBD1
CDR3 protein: CASSWTGLSDTQYF
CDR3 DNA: TGTGCCAGCAGTTGGACAGGGCTTTCAGATACGCAGTATTTT

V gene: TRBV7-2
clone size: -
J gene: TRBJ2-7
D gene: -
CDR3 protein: CASAPRAEAEQYF
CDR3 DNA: TGTGCCAGCGCCCCGCGCGCAGAGGCCGAGCAGTACTTC

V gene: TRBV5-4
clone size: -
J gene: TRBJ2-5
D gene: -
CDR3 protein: CASSLGGASGQETQYF
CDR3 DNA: TGTGCCAGCAGCTTGGGGGGGGCTAGCGGACAAGAGACCCAGTACTTC

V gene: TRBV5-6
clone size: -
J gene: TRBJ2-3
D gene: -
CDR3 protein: CASSLADTQYF
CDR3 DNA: TGTGCCAGCAGCTTGGCGGATACGCAGTATTTT

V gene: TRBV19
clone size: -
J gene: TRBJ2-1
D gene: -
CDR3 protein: CASSIGQSVPNEQFF
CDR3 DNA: TGTGCCAGTAGTATAGGCCAGAGCGTTCCCAATGAGCAGTTCTTC

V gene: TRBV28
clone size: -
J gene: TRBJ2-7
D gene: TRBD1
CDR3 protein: CASRLPGQGYEQYF
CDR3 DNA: TGTGCCAGCAGACTTCCGGGACAGGGCTACGAGCAGTACTTC

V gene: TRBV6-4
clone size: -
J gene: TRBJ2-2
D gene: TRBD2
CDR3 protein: CASSSEGTTTGELFF
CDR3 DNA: TGTGCCAGCAGTAGCGAGGGGACTACCACCGGGGAGCTGTTTTTT

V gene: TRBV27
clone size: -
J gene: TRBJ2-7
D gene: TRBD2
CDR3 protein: CASSPGTSEVEQYF
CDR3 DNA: TGTGCCAGCAGTCCCGGGACTAGCGAAGTCGAGCAGTACTTC

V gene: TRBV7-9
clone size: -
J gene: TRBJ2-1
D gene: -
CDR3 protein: CASSPPGSAYNEQFF
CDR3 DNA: TGTGCCAGCAGCCCACCGGGGAGCGCATACAATGAGCAGTTCTTC

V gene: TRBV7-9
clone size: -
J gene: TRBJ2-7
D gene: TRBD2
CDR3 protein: CASSLGGVAGKVRQQYF
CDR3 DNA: TGTGCCAGCAGCTTAGGGGGCGTAGCGGGAAAGGTGCGCCAGCAGTACTTC

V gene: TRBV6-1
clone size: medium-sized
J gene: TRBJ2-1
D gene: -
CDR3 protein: CASSVLLEGNEQFF
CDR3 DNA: TGTGCCAGCAGTGTTCTGTTGGAGGGCAATGAGCAGTTCTTC

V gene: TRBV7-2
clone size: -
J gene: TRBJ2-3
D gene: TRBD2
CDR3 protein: CASSLGAAGGTDTQYF
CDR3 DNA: TGTGCCAGCAGCTTAGGGGCGGCGGGAGGCACAGATACGCAGTATTTT

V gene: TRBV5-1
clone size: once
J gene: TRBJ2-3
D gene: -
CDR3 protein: CASSLEGTLSGDTQYF
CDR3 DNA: TGCGCCAGCAGCTTGGAGGGGACACTTAGTGGGGATACGCAGTATTTT

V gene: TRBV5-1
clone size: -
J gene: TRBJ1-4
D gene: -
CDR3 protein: CASSVGTYEKLFF
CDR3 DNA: TGCGCCAGCAGTGTGGGGACATATGAAAAACTGTTTTTT

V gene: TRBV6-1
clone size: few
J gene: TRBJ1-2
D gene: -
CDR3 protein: CASRTGSGGYTF
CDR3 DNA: TGTGCCAGCAGAACAGGGTCCGGGGGCTACACCTTC

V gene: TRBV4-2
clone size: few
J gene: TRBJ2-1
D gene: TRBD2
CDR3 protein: CASSQGTSGNNEQFF
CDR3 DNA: TGTGCCAGCAGCCAAGGGACTAGCGGGAACAATGAGCAGTTCTTC

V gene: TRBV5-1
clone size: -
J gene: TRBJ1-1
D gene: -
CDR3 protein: CASSLGPGKNTEAFF
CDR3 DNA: TGCGCCAGCAGCTTGGGGCCCGGGAAAAACACTGAAGCTTTCTTT

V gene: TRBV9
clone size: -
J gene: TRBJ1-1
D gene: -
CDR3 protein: CASSVEAKNTEAFF
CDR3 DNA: TGTGCCAGCAGCGTAGAAGCAAAGAACACTGAAGCTTTCTTT

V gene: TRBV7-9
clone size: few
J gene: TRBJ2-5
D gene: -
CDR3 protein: CASSPTAGTQYF
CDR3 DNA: TGTGCCAGCAGCCCCACTGCTGGGACCCAGTACTTC

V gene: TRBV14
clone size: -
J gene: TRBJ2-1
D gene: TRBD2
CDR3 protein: CASSQAGSGGAREFF
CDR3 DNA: TGTGCCAGCAGCCAGGCGGGGAGCGGGGGGGCTCGGGAGTTCTTC

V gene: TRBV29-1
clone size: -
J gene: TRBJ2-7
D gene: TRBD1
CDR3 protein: CSALSGTGNPENF
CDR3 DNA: TGCAGCGCGTTATCCGGGACAGGGAATCCTGAAAACTTC

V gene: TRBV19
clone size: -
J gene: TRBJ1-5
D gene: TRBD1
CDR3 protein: CASSIPQGATDQPQHF
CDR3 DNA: TGTGCCAGTAGTATACCTCAGGGGGCTACAGATCAGCCCCAGCATTTT

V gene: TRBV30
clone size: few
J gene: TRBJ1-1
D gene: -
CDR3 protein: CAWGVLNTEAFF
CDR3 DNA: TGTGCCTGGGGAGTCCTGAACACTGAAGCTTTCTTT

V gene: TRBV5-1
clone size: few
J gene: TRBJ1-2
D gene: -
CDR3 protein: CASSLAPRPKGDYGYTF
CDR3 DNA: TGCGCCAGCAGCTTGGCCCCCCGACCTAAGGGGGACTATGGCTACACCTTC

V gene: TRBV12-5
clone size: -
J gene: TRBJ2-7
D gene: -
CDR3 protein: CASGPGDNYEQYF
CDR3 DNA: TGTGCTAGTGGCCCTGGGGACAACTACGAGCAGTACTTC

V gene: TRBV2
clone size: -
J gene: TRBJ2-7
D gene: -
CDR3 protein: CASRGDTDYEQYF
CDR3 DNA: TGTGCCAGCAGGGGGGACACCGACTACGAGCAGTACTTC

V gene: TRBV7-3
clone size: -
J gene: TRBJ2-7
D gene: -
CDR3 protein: CASSPGLEGEQYF
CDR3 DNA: TGTGCCAGCAGCCCAGGACTGGAGGGGGAGCAGTACTTC

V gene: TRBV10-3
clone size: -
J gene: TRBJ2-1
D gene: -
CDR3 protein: CAISEASTPGQFF
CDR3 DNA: TGTGCCATCAGTGAGGCTAGCACTCCCGGGCAGTTCTTC

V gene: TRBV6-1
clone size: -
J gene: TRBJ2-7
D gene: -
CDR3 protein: CASSRGVIYEQYF
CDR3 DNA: TGTGCCAGCAGCAGGGGGGTGATCTACGAGCAGTACTTC

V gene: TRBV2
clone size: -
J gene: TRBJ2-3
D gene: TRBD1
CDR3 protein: CASSLTGTDTQYF
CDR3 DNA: TGTGCCAGCAGTTTGACAGGGACAGATACGCAGTATTTT

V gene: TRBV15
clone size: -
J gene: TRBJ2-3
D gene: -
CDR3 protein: CATSRAGIGTDTQYF
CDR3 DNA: TGTGCCACCAGCAGAGCGGGTATTGGCACAGATACGCAGTATTTT

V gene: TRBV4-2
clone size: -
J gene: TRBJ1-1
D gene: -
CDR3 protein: CASSQEEFVDTEAFF
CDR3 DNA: TGTGCCAGCAGCCAAGAGGAGTTTGTGGACACTGAAGCTTTCTTT

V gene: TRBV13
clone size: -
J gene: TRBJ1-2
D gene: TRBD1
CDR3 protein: CASSRSGTGGYGYTF
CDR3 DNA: TGTGCCAGCAGCCGATCCGGGACAGGGGGGTATGGCTACACCTTC

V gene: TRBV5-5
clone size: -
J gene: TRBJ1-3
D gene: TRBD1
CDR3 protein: CASSLGGQVLGPSGNTIYF
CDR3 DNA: TGTGCCAGCAGCTTGGGCGGACAGGTCTTGGGTCCCTCTGGAAACACCATATATTTT

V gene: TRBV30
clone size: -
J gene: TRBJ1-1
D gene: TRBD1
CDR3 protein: CAWSVLTGGPEAFF
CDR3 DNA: TGTGCCTGGAGTGTACTGACAGGGGGCCCTGAAGCTTTCTTT

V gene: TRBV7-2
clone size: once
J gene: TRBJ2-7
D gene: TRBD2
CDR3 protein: CASSPKTSSSYEQYF
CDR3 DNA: TGTGCCAGCAGCCCAAAGACTAGCAGCTCCTACGAGCAGTACTTC